One sample yielded the 5 T cell receptor beta chains listed below, sequenced in a study of blood T cell repertoires in COVID-19. Sequencing was performed with immunoSEQ multiplex PCR; in TCRdb, only in-frame clones are kept and a portion is missing. The data show tens of thousands of clones, with 85% to 90% seen just once and roughly 18% held by the top ten. The sequenced sample consisted of peripheral blood. Every receptor here comes from a man aged 45 to 65 in a cohort sampled during active COVID-19.

The V gene is TRBV5-1, the J gene TRBJ2-3; 10 nucleotides match TRBD2. Germline V gene data show CDR1 as SGHRS and CDR2 as YFSETQ. The CDR3 consists of 15 residues. The junction had 4 bases not matched to a gene; V was cut back by 2 bases and J by 4 bases. CDR3 nucleotides: TGCGCCAGCAGCTTAGAGCTAGCGGGAGCAGATACGCAGTATTTT. This codes for CASSLELAGADTQYF.

The genes are TRBV7-2 and TRBJ1-4; TRBD1 might be the D (6 bases). Germline V gene data show CDR1 as SGHTA and CDR2 as FQGNSA. The ends were cut back, 4 bases at V and 0 bases at J, with 15 bases in the middle. This CDR3 is 17 amino acids long. CDR3 amino acids: CASSSPSTGPTNEKLFF. CDR3 DNA: TGTGCCAGCAGCTCCCCATCTACAGGGCCAACTAATGAAAAACTGTTTTTT.

This clone is a singleton in its sample. The genes are TRBV10-3 and TRBJ2-5, with 12 bases lining up with TRBD2. V shed 11 bases, J shed 5 bases, and the junction held 9 bases outside the gene matches. This CDR3 spans 14 amino acids. Per the germline V gene, CDR1 is ENHRY and CDR2 is SYGVKD. The CDR3 is CAVKTGTSGETQYF. DNA of the CDR3: TGTGCCGTTAAAACCGGGACTAGCGGGGAGACCCAGTACTTC.

This rearrangement joins TRBV5-1 to TRBJ1-1; D might be TRBD1 (5 bases). V was clipped by 4 bases and J by 5 bases, with 18 bases between them. The CDR3 runs 15 residues. CDR1 is SGHRS, CDR2 YFSETQ, per germline. CDR3 in DNA: TGCGCCAGCAGCCCGGAATTGGGGCTTAGGACTGAAGCTTTCTTT. Translation: CASSPELGLRTEAFF.

Only a few counts were recorded for this clone. The chain employs TRBV5-4 and TRBJ1-2; TRBD1 agrees at 10 bases. Looked up from germline, CDR1 is SGHNT and CDR2 is YYREEE (reference sequence). The CDR3 length is 14 residues. J gave up 8 bases and V 4 bases, and 8 bases lay outside the gene matches. The CDR3 nucleotides are TGTGCCAGCAGCACTCGACAGGGGGCATGGGGCTACACCTTC. Protein sequence: CASSTRQGAWGYTF.